This record looks at one T cell receptor beta chain sequence and its context. Its antigen remains unknown. The data derive from a study of CD4 T cells in relation to SARS-CoV-2 and coronaviruses. At the level of the study: PBMCs were cultured with antigen for nine to eleven days before TCR beta sequencing. Negative control cultures got HIV-1 Nef peptides or no peptide.

Profiled with immunoSEQ multiplex PCR; TCRdb holds only in-frame clones, not every one. The table lists about 19,000 clones, around four fifths of them singletons. CDR1 and CDR2 from the germline V gene are SGDLS and YYNGEE. The CDR3 consists of 16 residues. V was cut by 0 bases and J by 4 bases, with 14 bases left in between. CD4+ T cells from unexposed donors were obtained before the COVID-19 pandemic (2011-2018). Isolation of CD4+ T cells took place after less than 13 days in culture. General study results and limits: Monoreactive clones expanded significantly more to SARS-CoV-2 than crossreactive clones did.

The sequence was collected from a human donor in good health. The gene calls are TRBV9 and TRBJ2-1; D not resolved. Material: CD4+ T cells from PBMCs, cultured in vitro. CDR3 sequence (DNA): TGTGCCAGCAGCGTAGTTCCGGCCATGGGGTACAATGAGCAGTTCTTC. Its translation: CASSVVPAMGYNEQFF.